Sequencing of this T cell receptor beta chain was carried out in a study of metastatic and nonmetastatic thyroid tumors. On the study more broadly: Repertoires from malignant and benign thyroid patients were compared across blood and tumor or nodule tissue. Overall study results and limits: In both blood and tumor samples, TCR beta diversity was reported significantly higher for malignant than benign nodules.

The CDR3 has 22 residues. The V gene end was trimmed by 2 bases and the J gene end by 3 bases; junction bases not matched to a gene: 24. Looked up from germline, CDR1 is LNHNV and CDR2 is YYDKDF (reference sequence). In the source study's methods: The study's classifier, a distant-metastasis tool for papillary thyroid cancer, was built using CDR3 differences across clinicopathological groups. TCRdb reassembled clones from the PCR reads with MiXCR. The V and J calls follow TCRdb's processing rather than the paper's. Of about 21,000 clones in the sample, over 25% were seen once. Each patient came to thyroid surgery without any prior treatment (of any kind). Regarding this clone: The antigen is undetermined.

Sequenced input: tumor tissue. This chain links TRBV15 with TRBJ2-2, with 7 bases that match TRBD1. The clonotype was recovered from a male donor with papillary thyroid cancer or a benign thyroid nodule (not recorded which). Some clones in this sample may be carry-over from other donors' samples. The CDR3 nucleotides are TGTGCCACCAGCAGATCTCGTTTTGGGACAGATTACAATGTGGCATACACCGGGGAGCTGTTTTTT. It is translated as CATSRSRFGTDYNVAYTGELFF.